These T cell receptor beta chains were read from a single sample in a study of shared clonotypes between healthy human individuals. Assay used: immunoSEQ multiplex PCR; TCRdb lists only in-frame clones, some missing. This sample has 2 million to 2.5 million clones, with 85% to 95% found just once. The specimen sequenced was naive CD4+ T cells from PBMCs. The source is a man younger than 35 in good health. Some clones in this sample may be carry-over from other donors' samples. CDR3s include the opening cysteine and the closing phenylalanine or tryptophan. The D gene is left open where the match is weak.

d_call	v_call	cdr3_aa
.	TRBV18	CASSPVGTDTQYF
TRBD1	TRBV27	CASSFGDRGGGYTF
.	TRBV7-3	CASSPDRFAQYF
.	TRBV9	CASSVGSTDTQYF
.	TRBV4-1	CASSHLPAGLYGYTF
.	TRBV29-1	CSVLQLMTDTQYF
.	TRBV5-6	CASSESDTQYF
.	TRBV4-2	CASSQGLGRVGETQYF
.	TRBV4-3	CASSQDKWGNTEAFF
.	TRBV6-5	CASSPLGDSTDEQFF
.	TRBV19	CASRTPSGNTIYF
.	TRBV11-2	CASSLRQTEGEQFF